The rows below give T cell receptor beta chains drawn from one sample of a study of T cells after yellow fever vaccination. Each CDR3 protein gets one entry after TCRdb re-called the 5' RACE reads with MiXCR. The sample lists about 230,000 distinct CDR3 sequences; 6.7% were seen once. The sample here was CD4+ T cells sorted from PBMCs, taken on the day of the yellow fever booster vaccination. The receptors come from a man in his thirties or forties who received the YFV17D yellow fever vaccine. Each CDR3 is given with its conserved first and last residue. The D gene is left open where the match is weak. Clone size, where shown, is once, few, many, or a class for clones that have expanded.

CASSLVRGARGTQYF TGTGCCAGCAGCTTGGTCCGGGGGGCACGCGGTACGCAGTATTTT TRBJ2-3 TRBV5-6 . many
CASSPGRQETQYF TGTGCCAGCTCACCTGGACGCCAAGAGACCCAGTACTTC TRBJ2-5 TRBV18 . few
CASSSGQINEKLFF TGCGCCAGCAGCTCGGGACAGATTAATGAAAAACTGTTTTTT TRBJ1-4 TRBV5-1 TRBD1 few
CASSSQGTADYEQYF TGCGCCAGCAGCTCCCAAGGGACAGCCGACTACGAGCAGTACTTC TRBJ2-7 TRBV5-1 TRBD1 many
CASSPTSGRYNEQFF TGTGCCAGCAGTCCCACTAGTGGTCGATACAATGAGCAGTTCTTC TRBJ2-1 TRBV3-1 . .
CASSLALAETYNEQFF TGCGCCAGCAGCTTGGCGCTAGCGGAGACCTACAATGAGCAGTTCTTC TRBJ2-1 TRBV5-1 TRBD2 few
CASSTGLAGGASYEQYF TGTGCCAGCAGTACGGGACTAGCGGGAGGTGCCTCCTACGAGCAGTACTTC TRBJ2-7 TRBV7-6 TRBD2 few
CSASGRGIERYTQYF TGCAGTGCTAGCGGGCGGGGGATTGAGCGGTATACGCAGTATTTT TRBJ2-3 TRBV20-1 TRBD2 .
CSAGETGGAKGYTF TGCAGTGCTGGGGAGACAGGGGGCGCGAAGGGCTACACCTTC TRBJ1-2 TRBV20-1 TRBD1 many
CASSQRFGRGAQYF TGTGCCAGCAGCCAGCGGTTTGGCAGGGGGGCCCAGTACTTC TRBJ2-5 TRBV11-2 . .
CSARAGNTEAFF TGCAGTGCTAGGGCCGGGAACACTGAAGCTTTCTTT TRBJ1-1 TRBV20-1 . many
CSARKAGAADTQYF TGCAGTGCTAGGAAAGCGGGAGCGGCAGATACGCAGTATTTT TRBJ2-3 TRBV20-1 TRBD2 many
CASGYGPPQETQYF TGTGCCAGCGGATACGGGCCCCCCCAAGAGACCCAGTACTTC TRBJ2-5 TRBV25-1 . many
CASNPGTSYSGELFF TGTGCCAGCAACCCCGGGACTAGCTATTCCGGGGAGCTGTTTTTT TRBJ2-2 TRBV7-9 TRBD2 .
CSAKDPPEQFF TGCAGTGCTAAGGACCCCCCTGAGCAGTTCTTC TRBJ2-1 TRBV20-1 . .
CANLAGSPSGANVLTF TGCGCCAACCTAGCGGGAAGTCCCTCTGGGGCCAACGTCCTGACTTTC TRBJ2-6 TRBV5-1 TRBD2 .
CASSFRGGSTEAFF TGTGCCAGCAGCTTCCGGGGGGGCAGCACTGAAGCTTTCTTT TRBJ1-1 TRBV7-8 . many
CASSPPMSGSGTDTQYF TGTGCCAGCTCACCACCCATGAGCGGGAGCGGCACAGATACGCAGTATTTT TRBJ2-3 TRBV18 TRBD2 few
CASSLDYTTYTQYF TGTGCCAGCAGCTTAGACTACACCACATATACGCAGTATTTT TRBJ2-3 TRBV7-9 . many
CASSEQGQGAAFF TGTGCCAGCAGTGAACAAGGACAGGGGGCCGCTTTCTTT TRBJ1-1 TRBV2 TRBD1 .
CASSYQRAGEQFF TGTGCCAGCAGCTACCAGCGGGCCGGTGAGCAGTTCTTC TRBJ2-1 TRBV7-3 . many
CASSSPRGARDKNIQYF TGTGCCAGCAGTTCCCCGAGGGGGGCCCGAGATAAAAACATTCAGTACTTC TRBJ2-4 TRBV28 . many
CASSRLGNGETQYF TGCGCCAGCAGCCGGCTGGGGAATGGAGAGACCCAGTACTTC TRBJ2-5 TRBV5-1 . many
CASSLGGFGKNIQYF TGTGCCAGCAGTTTGGGGGGTTTTGGCAAAAACATTCAGTACTTC TRBJ2-4 TRBV6-5 . .
CASSFRQNSPLHF TGTGCCAGCAGTTTTCGCCAAAATTCACCCCTCCACTTT TRBJ1-6 TRBV12-3/TRBV12-4 . many
CASSLAAGSWGETQYF TGTGCCAGCAGCTTAGCAGCCGGGAGCTGGGGAGAGACCCAGTACTTC TRBJ2-5 TRBV7-6 . many
CASSQSGRGTYNEQFF TGTGCCAGCAGCCAGAGCGGGAGAGGAACCTACAATGAGCAGTTCTTC TRBJ2-1 TRBV14 TRBD2 many
CSAKESLAKNIQYF TGCAGTGCTAAGGAATCTCTAGCCAAAAACATTCAGTACTTC TRBJ2-4 TRBV20-1 . .
CASSYDGDSLSQHF TGTGCCAGCAGTTACGATGGAGATTCACTGTCCCAGCATTTT TRBJ1-5 TRBV6-5 . .